One and the same sample provided the 7 T cell receptor beta chains below, sequenced in a study of T cell repertoires in cytomegalovirus infection. TCRdb passed the reads through MiXCR, listing each CDR3 protein once. In the table there are some 300,000 distinct CDR3 sequences, about a tenth of which are singletons. Sequenced: PBMCs. These receptors came from a human donor in good health (CMV status not recorded). Some clones in this sample may be carry-over from other donors' samples.

This clonotype occurred many times. The chain uses TRBV12-3 or TRBV12-4 and TRBJ1-1; TRBD1 is a possible D gene (5 bases). The CDR3 is 14 amino acids. V was clipped by 7 bases and J by 5 bases, with 17 bases between them. CDR3 bases: TGTGCCAGCATCCCCGGTCAGGGTTGGACTGAAGCTTTCTTT. Translated: CASIPGQGWTEAFF.

This clonotype has a count of ten or more. The V gene is TRBV19, the J gene TRBJ1-2, with 7 positions matching TRBD1. V dropped 1 base and J dropped 3; count of bases not matched to a gene: 2. This CDR3 has 14 residues. The germline V gene encodes CDR1 LNHDA and CDR2 SQIVND (reference sequence). CDR3 bases: TGTGCCAGTAGTATAGCCGGACAGGACTATGGCTACACCTTC. It yields the protein CASSIAGQDYGYTF.

This clonotype was observed at least ten times. This rearrangement joins TRBV11-2 to TRBJ1-6; maybe TRBD1 (5 bases). Trimming took 5 bases from V and 9 from J, leaving 20 bases between them. Germline values: CDR1 SGHAT, CDR2 FQNNGV. CDR3 length equals 16 residues. CDR3 region: CASSVGGAGTTSPLHF. The CDR3 DNA reads as TGTGCCAGCAGCGTCGGTGGGGCGGGAACTACTTCACCCCTCCACTTT.

This clonotype was found many times. The chain carries TRBV7-2 and TRBJ2-1; TRBD1 is a possible D gene (6 bases). Trimming cost V 5 bases and J 2 bases, with 19 bases left between them. Germline CDR1 is SGHTA and CDR2 is FQGNSA. This CDR3 is built from 17 residues. The CDR3 spells CASSPFLGGAAYNEQFF. CDR3 sequence (DNA): TGTGCCAGCAGCCCCTTTTTAGGGGGTGCCGCCTACAATGAGCAGTTCTTC.

This clonotype was seen at least ten times. The chain couples TRBV24-1 to TRBJ1-1; possibly TRBD1 for D (5 bases). The CDR3 has 12 amino acids. V was cut by 9 bases and J by 8 bases, with 15 bases left in between. CDR1 KGHDR and CDR2 SFDVKD come from the germline V gene. CDR3 sequence: CATVGHNDEAFF. The CDR3, as DNA: TGTGCCACCGTCGGACACAACGACGAAGCTTTCTTT.

This clonotype was seen repeatedly, ten times or more. CDR3 sequence reads: CASSWGYEQYF. CDR3 sequence (DNA): TGTGCCAGCAGTTGGGGGTACGAGCAGTACTTC. The chain joins TRBV2 to TRBJ2-7, with D possibly being TRBD1 or TRBD2 (5 bases each). Germline CDR1 SNHLY, CDR2 FYNNEI. CDR3 size: 11 residues. Trimming took off 5 bases at V and 4 bases at J, with 6 bases between the two ends.

The table lists this clonotype with many counts. The chain couples TRBV6-1 to TRBJ2-7; D may be TRBD1 (6 bases). Looked up from germline, CDR1 is MNHNS and CDR2 is SASEGT. Trimming removed 6 bases at V and 2 bases at J, with 8 bases between. This CDR3 contains 12 residues. The CDR3: CASSNRAYEQYV. The DNA of the CDR3 is TGTGCCAGCAGCAACAGGGCCTACGAGCAGTACGTC.